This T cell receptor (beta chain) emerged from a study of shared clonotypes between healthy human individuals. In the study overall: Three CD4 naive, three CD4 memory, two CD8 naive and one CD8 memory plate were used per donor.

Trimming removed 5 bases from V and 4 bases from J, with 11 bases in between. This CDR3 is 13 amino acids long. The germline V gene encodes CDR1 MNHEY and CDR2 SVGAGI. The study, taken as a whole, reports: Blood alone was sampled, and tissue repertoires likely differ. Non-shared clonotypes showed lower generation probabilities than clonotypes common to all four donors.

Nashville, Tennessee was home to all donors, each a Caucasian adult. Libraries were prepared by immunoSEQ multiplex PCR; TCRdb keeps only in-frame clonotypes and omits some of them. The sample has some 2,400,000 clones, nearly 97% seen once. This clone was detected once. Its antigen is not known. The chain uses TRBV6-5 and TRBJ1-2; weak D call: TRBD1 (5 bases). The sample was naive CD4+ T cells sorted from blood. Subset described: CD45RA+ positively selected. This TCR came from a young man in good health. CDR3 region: CASSQPGGYGYTF. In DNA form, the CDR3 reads TGTGCCAGCAGTCAGCCGGGGGGCTATGGCTACACCTTC.